Shown below are 17 T cell receptor beta chains from a single sample sequenced in a study of T cells in Graves' hyperthyroidism and ophthalmopathy. RNA transcripts yielded amplified TCR beta CDR3 regions. A first-round RT-PCR of the TCR CDR3 used the HTBI primer set. Each CDR3 protein is one row after TCRdb ran MiXCR on the multiplex PCR reads. Found here are approximately 500,000 distinct CDR3 sequences, about 43% of them singletons; the top ten hold roughly 7.7%. The sequenced material came from peripheral blood or thyroid tissue (not recorded which). These TCRs come from a woman between 18 and 30 years old with Graves' hyperthyroidism.

Concerning this clonotype: Just one base apart from a much larger clone, this may be a read error. The chain uses TRBV5-1 and TRBJ2-7, with D uncertain. The CDR3 is 15 amino acids. Germline V gene data show CDR1 as SGHRS and CDR2 as YFSETQ. With 5 bases removed from V and 3 bases from J, the gap between germline ends came to 18 bases. The CDR3 DNA reads as TGCGCCAGCAGGGAAAGTACCAAGTGGCTCTACGAGCAGTACTTC. Translating gives CASRESTKWLYEQYF.

This chain joins TRBV29-1 and TRBJ2-5, with 15 nucleotides matching TRBD2. CDR1 and CDR2 (germline): SQVTM, ANQGSEA. J lost 4 bases, V lost 8 bases, and 5 bases had no gene match. CDR3 length equals 14 residues. The CDR3 sequence is CSSGLAGGPETQYF. The CDR3 region has the DNA TGCAGCAGTGGACTAGCGGGAGGGCCAGAGACCCAGTACTTC.

The chain has TRBV6-1 and TRBJ1-1; D call uncertain. CDR1 and CDR2 from the germline V gene are MNHNS and SASEGT. The CDR3 spans 14 residues. The V end was cut by 8 bases, the J end by 0 bases, with 13 bases between. CDR3 DNA sequence: TGTGCCAGCCCTGCGAGGGTCGTGAACACTGAAGCTTTCTTT. Translation gives CASPARVVNTEAFF.

This clonotype was counted at least ten times. V gene TRBV19 combines with J gene TRBJ1-2; 8 bases are shared with TRBD1. V was pared by 3 bases and J by 2 bases, with 2 bases of the junction left unmatched. The CDR3 covers 14 residues. Per the germline V gene, CDR1 is LNHDA and CDR2 is SQIVND (reference sequence). In DNA form, the CDR3 reads TGTGCCAGTAGTATTACAGGGGGAAACTATGGCTACACCTTC. Its translation: CASSITGGNYGYTF.

V usage is TRBV29-1 and J usage is TRBJ2-1; the D gene is possibly TRBD2 (5 bases). CDR1 SQVTM and CDR2 ANQGSEA come from the germline V gene. The CDR3 has 13 residues. Deletions cut 7 bases from V and 7 bases from J, with 17 bases between. The CDR3 DNA reads as TGCAGCGCATCGAGGGTCTCTGGGAATGAGCAGTTCTTC. Protein sequence: CSASRVSGNEQFF.

The chain couples TRBV24-1 to TRBJ2-7, with 9 bases aligning to TRBD2. V lost 4 bases to trimming and J lost 9 bases; unmatched junction nucleotides: 18. This CDR3 comprises 17 residues. CDR1 is KGHDR and CDR2 is SFDVKD in the germline V gene. The CDR3 here is CATSDYVSGRGVSGQYF. The CDR3 region has the DNA TGTGCCACCAGTGACTACGTTAGCGGGAGAGGAGTCTCGGGGCAGTACTTC.

This clonotype was seen just once. This chain joins TRBV15 and TRBJ2-2; TRBD1 agrees at 7 bases. Germline V lookup: CDR1 LNHNV, CDR2 YYDKDF (reference sequence). Trimming removed 8 bases from V and 4 bases from J; junction bases left unmatched: 13. The CDR3 length is 16 residues. CDR3 nucleotide sequence: TGTGCCACCTCCAGCCCTCAGGGGGTGAGCACCGGGGAGCTGTTTTTT. It encodes CATSSPQGVSTGELFF.

This clonotype turned up a few times. This chain uses TRBV5-1 with TRBJ2-7, with D tentatively TRBD1 or TRBD2 (5 bases each). The V and J ends lost 4 bases and 0 bases respectively, with 14 bases between them. CDR3 length equals 15 residues. Germline lookup yields CDR1 SGHRS and CDR2 YFSETQ. In nucleotides, the CDR3 is TGCGCCAGCAGCGGACGGGGCATAAACTCCTACGAGCAGTACTTC. Translation: CASSGRGINSYEQYF.

This clonotype was seen ten or more times. The chain combines TRBV7-8 with TRBJ2-7; D is perhaps TRBD2 (7 bases). The CDR3 is made up of 16 amino acids. CDR1 SGHVS and CDR2 FQNEAQ come from the germline V gene. Deletions cut 5 bases from V and 1 base from J, with 18 bases between. CDR3 DNA: TGTGCCAGCAGCCCCGAGGCGGGGGCCGCGTCCTACGAGCAGTACTTC. This codes for CASSPEAGAASYEQYF.

This clonotype was found many times. V gene TRBV28 combines with J gene TRBJ2-5, with D unresolved. The CDR3 consists of 14 residues. V shed 2 bases and J shed 3 bases, with 10 bases lying between them. Per germline, CDR1 MDHEN and CDR2 SYDVKM. The CDR3 DNA sequence: TGTGCCAGCAGTTTAAGGGTTCAAGAAGAGACCCAGTACTTC. It is translated as CASSLRVQEETQYF.

This clonotype came up a few times. The chain combines TRBV5-8 with TRBJ2-7, with 10 nucleotides matching TRBD2. CDR1 SGHTS and CDR2 YDEGEE come from the germline V gene. The V segment lost 1 base and the J segment 4 bases; nucleotides outside the gene matches: 8. The CDR3 is 16 amino acids. CDR3 protein: CASSLHPLAGEYEQYF. In DNA form, the CDR3 reads TGTGCCAGCAGCTTGCATCCCCTAGCGGGAGAGTACGAGCAGTACTTC.

V is TRBV20-1 and J is TRBJ2-2; 7 bases align to TRBD1. The germline CDR1 and CDR2 sequences are DFQATT and SNEGSKA (reference sequence). The CDR3 totals 16 residues. Losses at the gene ends were 5 bases for V and 4 bases for J; bases not matched to a gene: 13. This CDR3 reads CSALVRVRGFTGELFF. The CDR3 nucleotides are TGCAGTGCTCTAGTTCGCGTCAGGGGGTTCACCGGGGAGCTGTTTTTT.

Details on this clonotype: A clone one base away is much larger, so this may be a read error. V usage is TRBV7-9 and J usage is TRBJ2-5, with a weak D call TRBD1 (7 bases). The CDR3 has 13 amino acids. Germline lookup yields CDR1 SEHNR and CDR2 FQNEAQ (reference sequence). The ends were cut back, 11 bases at V and 5 bases at J, with 18 bases in the middle. The CDR3 sequence: CAAEEGAEETQYF. The DNA for the CDR3 is TGTGCCGCCGAGGAGGGGGCCGAGGAGACCCAGTACTTC.

CDR3 coding DNA: TGCAGTGCTAGAGATTATCCGGGAGTAGCCGGGGAGCTGTTTTTT. Translation: CSARDYPGVAGELFF. The chain carries TRBV20-1 and TRBJ2-2, with D perhaps matching TRBD2 (6 bases). The CDR3 contains 15 residues. Germline assignment: CDR1 DFQATT and CDR2 SNEGSKA (reference sequence). V was shortened by 0 bases and J by 6 bases, with 14 bases between the two germline ends.

The rearrangement links TRBV29-1 to TRBJ2-7; 8 bases agree with TRBD1. Germline loops: CDR1 SQVTM, CDR2 ANQGSEA. J was trimmed by 5 bases and V by 7 bases; bases with no gene match: 10. The CDR3 runs 13 residues. For the CDR3, the DNA is TGCAGCGCTAGACAGGGGAGAGGAGACGAGCAGTACTTC. Its translation is CSARQGRGDEQYF.

The DNA of the CDR3 is TGCGCCAGCATCTCGGACACGGGCCACTTT. Protein sequence: CASISDTGHF. This chain connects TRBV5-1 to TRBJ1-6; perhaps TRBD1 as D (5 bases). Germline loops: CDR1 SGHRS, CDR2 YFSETQ. Deletions cut 6 bases from V and 18 bases from J, with 13 bases between. This CDR3 comprises 10 residues.

In its sample, this clonotype was seen once. V gene TRBV2 combines with J gene TRBJ2-5; either TRBD1 or TRBD2 may supply D (6 bases each). In germline, CDR1 is SNHLY, CDR2 FYNNEI. V dropped 6 bases and J dropped 2 bases, with 13 bases sitting between them. The CDR3 is made up of 14 amino acids. For the CDR3, the DNA is TGTGCCAGCAGGAGGGGGGAGGCACAAGAGACCCAGTACTTC. This encodes CASRRGEAQETQYF.